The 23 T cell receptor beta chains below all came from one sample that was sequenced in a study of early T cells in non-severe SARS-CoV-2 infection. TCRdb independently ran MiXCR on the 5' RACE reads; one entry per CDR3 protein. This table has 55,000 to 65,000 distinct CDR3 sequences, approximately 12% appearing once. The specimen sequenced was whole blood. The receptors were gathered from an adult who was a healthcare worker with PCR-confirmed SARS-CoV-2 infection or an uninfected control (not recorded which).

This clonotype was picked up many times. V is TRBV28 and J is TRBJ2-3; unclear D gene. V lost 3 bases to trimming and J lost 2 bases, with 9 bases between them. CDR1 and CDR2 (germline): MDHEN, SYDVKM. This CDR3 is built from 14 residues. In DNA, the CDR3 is TGTGCCAGCAGTTTGGCCACCACCACAGATACGCAGTATTTT. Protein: CASSLATTTDTQYF. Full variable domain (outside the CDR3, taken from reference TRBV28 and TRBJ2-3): DVKVTQSSRYLVKRTGEKVFLECVQDMDHENMFWYRQDPGLGLRLIYFSYDVKMKEKGDIPEGYSVSREKKERFSLILESASTNQTSMYLCASSLATTTDTQYFGPGTRLTVL.

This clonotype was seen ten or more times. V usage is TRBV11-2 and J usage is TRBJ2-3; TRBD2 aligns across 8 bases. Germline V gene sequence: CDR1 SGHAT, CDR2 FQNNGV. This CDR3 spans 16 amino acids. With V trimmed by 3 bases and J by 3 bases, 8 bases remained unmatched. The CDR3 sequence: CASSFSSGLATDTQYF. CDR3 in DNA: TGTGCCAGCAGCTTCAGCTCAGGACTAGCAACAGATACGCAGTATTTT.

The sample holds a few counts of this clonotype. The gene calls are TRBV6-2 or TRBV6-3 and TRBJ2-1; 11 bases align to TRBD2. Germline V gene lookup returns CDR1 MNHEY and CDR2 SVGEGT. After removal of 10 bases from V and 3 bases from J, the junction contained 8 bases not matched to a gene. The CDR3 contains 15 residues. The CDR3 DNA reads TGTGCCAACCCCCGGACTAGCGGGTACTACAATGAGCAGTTCTTC. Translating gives CANPRTSGYYNEQFF.

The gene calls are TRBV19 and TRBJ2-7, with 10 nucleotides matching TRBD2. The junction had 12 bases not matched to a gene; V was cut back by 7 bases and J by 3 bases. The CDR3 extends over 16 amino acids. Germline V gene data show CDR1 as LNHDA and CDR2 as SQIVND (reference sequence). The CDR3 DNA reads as TGTGCCAGTAAAGATCCGGCTAGCGGGGGAAGCTACGAGCAGTACTTC. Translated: CASKDPASGGSYEQYF. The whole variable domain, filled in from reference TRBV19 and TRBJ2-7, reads DGGITQSPKYLFRKEGQNVTLSCEQNLNHDAMYWYRQDPGQGLRLIYYSQIVNDFQKGDIAEGYSVSREKKESFPLTVTSAQKNPTAFYLCASKDPASGGSYEQYFGPGTRLTVT.

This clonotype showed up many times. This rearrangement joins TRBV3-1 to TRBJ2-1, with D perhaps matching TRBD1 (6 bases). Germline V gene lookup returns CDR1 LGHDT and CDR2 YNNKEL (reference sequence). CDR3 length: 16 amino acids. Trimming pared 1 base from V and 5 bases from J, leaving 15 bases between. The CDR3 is CASSQGQVLFNNEQFF. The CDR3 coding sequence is TGTGCCAGCAGCCAAGGACAGGTCTTATTCAACAATGAGCAGTTCTTC.

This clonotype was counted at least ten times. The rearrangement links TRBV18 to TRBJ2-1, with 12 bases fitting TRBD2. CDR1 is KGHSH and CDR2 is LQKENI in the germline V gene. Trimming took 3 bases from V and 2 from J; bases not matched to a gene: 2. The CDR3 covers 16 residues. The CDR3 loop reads CASSPASGRAYNEQFF. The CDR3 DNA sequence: TGTGCCAGCTCACCCGCTAGCGGGAGGGCCTACAATGAGCAGTTCTTC.

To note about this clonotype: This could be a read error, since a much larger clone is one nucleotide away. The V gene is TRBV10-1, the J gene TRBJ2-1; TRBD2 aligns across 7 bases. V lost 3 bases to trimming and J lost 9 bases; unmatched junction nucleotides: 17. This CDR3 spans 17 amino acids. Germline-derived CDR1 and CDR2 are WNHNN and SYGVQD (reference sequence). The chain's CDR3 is CASSDGTNGTLPGEQFF. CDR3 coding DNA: TGCGCCAGCAGTGACGGGACTAACGGGACCCTCCCCGGTGAGCAGTTCTTC.

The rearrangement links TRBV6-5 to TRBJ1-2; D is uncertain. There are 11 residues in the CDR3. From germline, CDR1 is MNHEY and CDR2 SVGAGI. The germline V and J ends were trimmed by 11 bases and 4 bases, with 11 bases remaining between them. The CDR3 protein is CASRGSYGYTF. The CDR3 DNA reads TGTGCCTCCCGAGGCAGCTATGGCTACACCTTC.

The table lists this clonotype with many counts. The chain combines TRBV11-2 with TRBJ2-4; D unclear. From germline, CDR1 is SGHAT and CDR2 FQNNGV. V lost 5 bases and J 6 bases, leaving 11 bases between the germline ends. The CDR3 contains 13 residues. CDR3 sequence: CASSADSVNIQYF. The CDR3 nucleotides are TGTGCCAGCAGCGCCGATTCAGTAAACATTCAGTACTTC. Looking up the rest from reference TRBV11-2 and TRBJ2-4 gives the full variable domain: EAGVAQSPRYKIIEKRQSVAFWCNPISGHATLYWYQQILGQGPKLLIQFQNNGVVDDSQLPKDRFSAERLKGVDSTLKIQPAKLEDSAVYLCASSADSVNIQYFGAGTRLSVL.

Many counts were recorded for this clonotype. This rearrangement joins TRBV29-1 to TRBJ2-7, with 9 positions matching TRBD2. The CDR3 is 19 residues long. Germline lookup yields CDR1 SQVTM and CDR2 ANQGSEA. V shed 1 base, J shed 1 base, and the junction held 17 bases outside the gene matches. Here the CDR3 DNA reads TGCAGCGTTGAAGGGCAGGAATGGGTAGCGGGAGAGAGGTCCTACGAGCAGTACTTC. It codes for CSVEGQEWVAGERSYEQYF.

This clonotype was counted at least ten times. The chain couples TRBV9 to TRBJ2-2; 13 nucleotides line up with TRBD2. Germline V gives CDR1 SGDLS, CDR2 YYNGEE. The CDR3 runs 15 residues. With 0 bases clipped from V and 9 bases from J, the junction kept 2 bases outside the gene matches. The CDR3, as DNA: TGTGCCAGCAGCGTAGGGACTAGCGGGAGCCGGGAGCTGTTTTTT. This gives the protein CASSVGTSGSRELFF.

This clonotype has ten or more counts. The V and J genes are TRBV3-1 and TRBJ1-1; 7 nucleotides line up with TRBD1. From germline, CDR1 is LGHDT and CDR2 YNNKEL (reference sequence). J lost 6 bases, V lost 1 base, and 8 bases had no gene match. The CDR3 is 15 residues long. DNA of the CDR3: TGTGCCAGCAGCCAAGGCAGGGGGAGCCGTGCTGAAGCTTTCTTT. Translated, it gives CASSQGRGSRAEAFF.

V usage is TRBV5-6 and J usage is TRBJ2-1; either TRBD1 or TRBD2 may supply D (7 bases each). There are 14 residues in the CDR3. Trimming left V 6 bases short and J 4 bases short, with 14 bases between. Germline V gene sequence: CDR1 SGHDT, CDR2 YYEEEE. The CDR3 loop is CASTRGGRYNEQFF. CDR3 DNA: TGTGCCAGCACCAGGGGGGGCCGGTACAATGAGCAGTTCTTC.

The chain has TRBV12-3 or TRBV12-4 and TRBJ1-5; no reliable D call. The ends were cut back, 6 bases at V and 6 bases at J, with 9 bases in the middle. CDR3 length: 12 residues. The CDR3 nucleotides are TGTGCCAGCAGGGAGGGTGTTCAGCCCCAGCATTTT. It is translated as CASREGVQPQHF.

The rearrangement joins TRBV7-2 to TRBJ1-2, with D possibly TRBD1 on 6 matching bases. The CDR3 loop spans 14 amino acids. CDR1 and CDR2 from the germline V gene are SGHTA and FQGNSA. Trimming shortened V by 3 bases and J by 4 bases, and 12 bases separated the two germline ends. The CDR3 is CASSLLGQSYGYTF. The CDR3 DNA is TGTGCCAGCAGCTTGTTAGGACAGAGCTATGGCTACACCTTC.

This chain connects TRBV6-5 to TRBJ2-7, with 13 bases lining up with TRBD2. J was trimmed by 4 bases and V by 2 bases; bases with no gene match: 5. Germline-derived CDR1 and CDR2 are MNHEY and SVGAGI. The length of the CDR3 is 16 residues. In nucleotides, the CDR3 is TGTGCCAGCAGTTACGGACTAGCGGGGGTCGGGTACGAGCAGTACTTC. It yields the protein CASSYGLAGVGYEQYF.

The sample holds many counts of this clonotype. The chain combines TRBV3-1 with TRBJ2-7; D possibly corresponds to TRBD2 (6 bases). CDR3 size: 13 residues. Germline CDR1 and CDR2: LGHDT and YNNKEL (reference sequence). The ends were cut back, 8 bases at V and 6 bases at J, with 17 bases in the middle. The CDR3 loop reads CASAGGVFGEQYF. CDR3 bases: TGTGCCAGCGCGGGCGGGGTTTTTGGCGAGCAGTACTTC.

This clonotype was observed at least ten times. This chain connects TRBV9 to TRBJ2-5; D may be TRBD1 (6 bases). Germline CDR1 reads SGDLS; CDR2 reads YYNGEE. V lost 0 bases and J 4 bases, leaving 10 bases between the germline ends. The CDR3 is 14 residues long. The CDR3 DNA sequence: TGTGCCAGCAGCGTAGATCAGGGGCTAGAGACCCAGTACTTC. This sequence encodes CASSVDQGLETQYF.

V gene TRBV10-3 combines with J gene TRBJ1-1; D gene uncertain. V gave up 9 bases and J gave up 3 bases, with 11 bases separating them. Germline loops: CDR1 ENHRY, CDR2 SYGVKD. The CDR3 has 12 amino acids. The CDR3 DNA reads TGTGCCATTGGATGGGAGGACACTGAAGCTTTCTTT. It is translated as CAIGWEDTEAFF.

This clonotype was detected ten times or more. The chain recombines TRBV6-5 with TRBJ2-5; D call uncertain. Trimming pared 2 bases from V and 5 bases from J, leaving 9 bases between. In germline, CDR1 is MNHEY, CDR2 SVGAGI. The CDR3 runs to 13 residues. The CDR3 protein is CASSYRVWETQYF. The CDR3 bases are TGTGCCAGCAGTTACCGGGTTTGGGAGACCCAGTACTTC.

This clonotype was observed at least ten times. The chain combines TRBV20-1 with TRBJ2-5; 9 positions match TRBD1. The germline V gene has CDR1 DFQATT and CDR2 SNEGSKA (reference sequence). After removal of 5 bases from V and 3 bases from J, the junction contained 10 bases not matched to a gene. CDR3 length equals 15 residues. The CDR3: CSAERGTGKEETQYF. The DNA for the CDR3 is TGCAGTGCTGAGCGAGGGACAGGGAAGGAAGAGACCCAGTACTTC.

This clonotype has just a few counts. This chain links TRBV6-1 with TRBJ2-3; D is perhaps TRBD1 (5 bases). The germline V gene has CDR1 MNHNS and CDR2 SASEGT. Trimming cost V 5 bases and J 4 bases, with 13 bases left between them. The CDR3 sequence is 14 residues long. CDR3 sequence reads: CASSLTSGSDTQYF. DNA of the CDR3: TGTGCCAGCAGTCTGACCTCAGGGTCAGATACGCAGTATTTT.

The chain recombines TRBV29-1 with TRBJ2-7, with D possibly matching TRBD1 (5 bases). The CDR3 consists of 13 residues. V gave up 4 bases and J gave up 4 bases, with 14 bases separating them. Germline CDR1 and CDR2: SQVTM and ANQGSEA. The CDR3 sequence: CSVVSDSLYEQYF. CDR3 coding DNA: TGCAGCGTTGTAAGTGACAGCTTATACGAGCAGTACTTC.